This T cell receptor beta chain was observed in a study of T cells expressing NK-cell markers (dated by TCRdb to between 2020 and 2021). About the investigation overall: Three sorted T-cell subsets (CD3+CD56+NKG2C+, CD3+CD56+NKG2C- and CD3+CD56-NKG2C+) from under ten donors had their TCR beta-chain repertoires profiled. The eight sequenced donors were randomly selected healthy volunteers, three men and five women. Among the eight sequenced donors, only one was HCMV-seronegative, while the other seven were HCMV-seropositive. The libraries were sequenced on Illumina HiSeq 2000/2500, MiSeq or NextSeq, producing 2 x 150 bp reads. What the authors observed across the whole study: Whether the expanded NKG2C-expressing T cell clones were specific for HCMV antigens was left unclear. For more than 5 donors, the dominant CD3+CD56+NKG2C+ clonotypes were among the top 10 CD8+ clonotypes and accounted for about 1.0-8% of CD8+ T cells. Those dominant clonotypes were again the most abundant among CD3+CD56-NKG2C+ cells in a handful of donors, at roughly 28.3-60.1%.

A commercial ELISA kit detecting HCMV-specific IgG in serum was used to determine HCMV serostatus. Ficoll density gradient centrifugation was used to isolate peripheral blood mononuclear cells from blood. About this clonotype: Its antigen has not been determined.

CDR1 and CDR2 (LGHNT, FRNRAP) derive from the germline V gene. Its CDR3 holds 13 amino acids, cysteine through phenylalanine. The entry carries no DNA sequence. Data came from an Illumina HiSeq 2000. 5'RACE template switching, by which a universal primer site and unique molecular identifiers were added, was used to make TCR beta cDNA libraries. Synthesis of cDNA was primed from the TCR beta constant segment and was followed by two consecutive PCR amplification steps. The study's processing was this. Reads were demultiplexed and grouped by UMI with MIGEC, and clonotypes were assembled and quantified with MiTCR. Only TCR cDNA sequences supported by at least two reads were kept to exclude erroneous sequences. Downstream repertoire analysis used the tcR package, and clonotypes were matched across fractions by CDR3 nucleotide sequence plus V segment. VDJmatch was used to annotate antigen specificity against VDJdb, with one amino acid substitution in CDR3 allowed. After the reads were reprocessed by TCRdb, one entry was made per CDR3 protein sequence, with no DNA. Clone size and V and J calls follow TCRdb, not the original study. The sample's records list approximately 440,000 distinct CDR3 sequences. Together, the top ten hold 1.4% of the sample.

The TCR was taken from a woman aged 45-59 years in good health. Donor details come from another sample of the same person, matched by shared clones. This chain is built from TRBV12-5 and TRBJ2-1; TCRdb outputs TRBD2, but without DNA this stays unchecked. The sample comprised blood T cells: a sorted CD56 or NKG2C T cell subset, CD4+ or CD8+ T cells, or bulk PBMC T cells (not recorded which). The CDR3 reads as follows: CASGTIAGNEQFF.